This entry lists 26 T cell receptor beta chains sequenced from one sample in a study of human CD8 memory T cell subsets. UMI-labeled 5' RACE was used to make TCR beta libraries. TCRdb processed the 5' RACE reads again and assigns one entry to each CDR3 protein, with no DNA. The ten most abundant clones cover 9.5% of a sample with roughly 9,800 distinct CDR3 sequences. The source material was CD8+ stem-like memory T cells (TSCM and TCM) sorted from PBMCs. Described subset: stem-like memory CD8 T cells (TSTEM), CCR7+ PD-1- TIGIT-. These receptors came from a human donor in good health.

The rearrangement links TRBV12-3 or TRBV12-4 to TRBJ2-3; with no DNA, the TCRdb D assignment of TRBD2 cannot be verified. The CDR3 runs to 15 residues. The chain's CDR3 is CASSPTSGRWSTQYF.

CDR3 residues: CASSETSGGFTDTQYF. The chain couples TRBV2 to TRBJ2-3; TCRdb designates TRBD2, a call that cannot be tested without DNA. Germline values: CDR1 SNHLY, CDR2 FYNNEI. This CDR3 contains 16 residues.

This chain connects TRBV3-1 to TRBJ2-7; checking the TCRdb D call of TRBD1 is not possible without DNA. CDR1 and CDR2 (germline): LGHDT, YNNKEL (reference sequence). This CDR3 region has 14 residues. This CDR3 is CASSDTGQGYEQYF.

The rearrangement joins TRBV6-6 to TRBJ2-2. CDR1 and CDR2 from the germline V gene are MNHNY and SVGAGI (reference sequence). The CDR3 is made up of 13 amino acids. The CDR3 loop reads CASSTLETGELFF.

The chain carries TRBV9 and TRBJ2-7. This CDR3 spans 13 amino acids. Germline CDR1 reads SGDLS; CDR2 reads YYNGEE. The CDR3 reads CASSVGASNEQNF.

Judged by frequency, this clonotype is medium-sized. The J gene is TRBJ2-7, the V gene TRBV28; TCRdb proposes TRBD1, but this gene call is untestable without DNA. This CDR3 spans 16 amino acids. CDR1 and CDR2 (germline): MDHEN, SYDVKM. This CDR3 reads CASSRGQGVISYEQYF.

The rearrangement joins TRBV18 to TRBJ2-2. The CDR3 consists of 15 residues. Germline-derived CDR1 and CDR2 are KGHSH and LQKENI. The chain's CDR3 is CASSPRTGDTGELFF. Looking up the rest from reference TRBV18 and TRBJ2-2 gives the full variable domain: NAGVMQNPRHLVRRRGQEARLRCSPMKGHSHVYWYRQLPEEGLKFMVYLQKENIIDESGMPKERFSAEFPKEGPSILRIQQVVRGDSAAYFCASSPRTGDTGELFFGEGSRLTVL.

The V gene is TRBV7-2, the J gene TRBJ2-1; TCRdb gives TRBD1 as the D gene, but with no DNA this cannot be confirmed. This CDR3 has 15 residues. CDR1 and CDR2 (germline): SGHTA, FQGNSA. The CDR3 sequence is CASSLFLNSGPEQFF.

This chain uses TRBV20-1 with TRBJ2-7; there is no DNA to check the TCRdb D call of TRBD1. Germline loops: CDR1 DFQATT, CDR2 SNEGSKA (reference sequence). The CDR3 sequence is 13 residues long. CDR3 in amino acids: CSAPGTTPYEQYF.

The V and J genes are TRBV4-3 and TRBJ2-7; as DNA is missing, the TRBD1 call by TCRdb cannot be tested. The CDR3 has 15 amino acids. Per germline, CDR1 LGHNA and CDR2 YSLEER. CDR3 loop: CASSLSGQGAYEQYF.

The chain joins TRBV20-1 to TRBJ2-7; the TCRdb call, TRBD1, lacks DNA for checking. This CDR3 comprises 13 residues. From germline, CDR1 is DFQATT and CDR2 SNEGSKA (reference sequence). CDR3 amino acids: CSATGPTGYEQYF.

The J gene is TRBJ2-7, the V gene TRBV14; absent DNA, TCRdb's TRBD1 call cannot be checked. This CDR3 contains 15 residues. Germline V gene lookup returns CDR1 SGHDN and CDR2 FVKESK. CDR3 amino acids: CASSQDPGRLYEQYF.

This clonotype is classed as medium-sized by frequency. This sequence joins TRBV27 and TRBJ2-1; the D gene TCRdb calls, TRBD2, cannot be checked with no DNA. CDR1 is MNHEY, CDR2 SMNVEV, per germline (reference sequence). The CDR3 has 11 amino acids. This chain's CDR3 is CASRVGNEQFF.

Here the CDR3 reads CATSDAIDRTNEQFF. The V gene is TRBV24-1, the J gene TRBJ2-1; absent DNA, TCRdb's TRBD1 call cannot be checked. The CDR3 has 15 residues. Looked up from germline, CDR1 is KGHDR and CDR2 is SFDVKD.

The V gene is TRBV7-9, the J gene TRBJ1-4; the D call of TRBD1 rests on TCRdb alone, since no DNA is present to check it. The CDR3 loop spans 14 amino acids. Germline loops: CDR1 SEHNR, CDR2 FQNEAQ (reference sequence). This CDR3 is CASSPGQYNEKLFF.

The chain combines TRBV12-3 or TRBV12-4 with TRBJ2-7; with no DNA, the TCRdb D assignment of TRBD1 cannot be verified. This CDR3 is built from 15 residues. CDR3 amino acids: CASSFSQPGTHEQYF.

According to its frequency, this clonotype is medium-sized. This sequence joins TRBV28 and TRBJ2-3; TCRdb gives TRBD1 as the D gene, but with no DNA this cannot be confirmed. Looked up from germline, CDR1 is MDHEN and CDR2 is SYDVKM. The CDR3 loop spans 14 amino acids. The CDR3 is CASSLDRSTDTQYF.

The chain joins TRBV19 to TRBJ2-2; TCRdb lists TRBD1, though no DNA is available to test this call. CDR3 length: 15 residues. Germline CDR1 and CDR2: LNHDA and SQIVND (reference sequence). CDR3: CASSDRDRYYGELFF.

By frequency, this clonotype is medium-sized. The chain joins TRBV7-8 to TRBJ1-3; with no DNA, the TCRdb D assignment of TRBD1 cannot be verified. The CDR3 is 14 amino acids. Germline CDR1 SGHVS, CDR2 FQNEAQ. The CDR3 here is CASSADRAGNTIYF.

The CDR3 loop is CASSPGTSGSEQYF. The gene calls are TRBV27 and TRBJ2-7; absent DNA, TCRdb's TRBD2 call cannot be checked. Germline V CDR1 and CDR2: MNHEY, SMNVEV (reference sequence). CDR3 length: 14 residues.

This sequence joins TRBV4-1 and TRBJ2-1; TCRdb selects TRBD2, and the lack of DNA leaves this call unchecked. There are 17 residues in the CDR3. Germline V gene sequence: CDR1 MGHRA, CDR2 YSYEKL. The CDR3 loop is CASSQRTSGVSYNEQFF.

This chain joins TRBV6-5 and TRBJ2-3. The CDR3 runs to 14 residues. Germline lookup yields CDR1 MNHEY and CDR2 SVGAGI. The CDR3 protein is CASSYSAESDTQYF.

The chain carries TRBV7-9 and TRBJ1-6. Looked up from germline, CDR1 is SEHNR and CDR2 is FQNEAQ (reference sequence). This CDR3 is 15 amino acids long. This chain's CDR3 is CASSLPGLENSPLHF.

This rearrangement joins TRBV7-9 to TRBJ2-5; TCRdb lists TRBD1, though no DNA is available to test this call. This CDR3 has 15 amino acids. The germline CDR1 and CDR2 sequences are SEHNR and FQNEAQ (reference sequence). This CDR3 reads CASSLVGAAGKTQYF. The full variable domain, in which reference TRBV7-9 and TRBJ2-5 provide the parts outside the CDR3, is DTGVSQNPRHKITKRGQNVTFRCDPISEHNRLYWYRQTLGQGPEFLTYFQNEAQLEKSRLLSDRFSAERPKGSFSTLEIQRTEQGDSAMYLCASSLVGAAGKTQYFGPGTRLLVL.

The V and J genes are TRBV4-3 and TRBJ1-4. This CDR3 is built from 15 residues. Germline lookup yields CDR1 LGHNA and CDR2 YSLEER. The CDR3 sequence: CASSQDLGLSEKLFF.

V and J are TRBV7-6 and TRBJ2-5; TCRdb picks TRBD1, but there is no DNA to check that call. This CDR3 spans 16 amino acids. Germline CDR1 is SGHVS and CDR2 is FNYEAQ. The CDR3 region is CASSTWDNQGLETQYF.